The 3 T cell receptor beta chains listed next were all sequenced from one sample in a study of cytomegalovirus exposure and HLA in healthy donors. TCRdb's copy holds only in-frame clones and misses some; the assay was immunoSEQ multiplex PCR. This sample has 260,000 or so clones, with less than 95% found just once. Sequencing was done on a sample of PBMCs. The receptors stem from a woman in her thirties in good health and CMV-seronegative.

The J gene is TRBJ1-3, the V gene TRBV7-2; 7 nucleotides line up with TRBD1. Germline lookup yields CDR1 SGHTA and CDR2 FQGNSA. The CDR3 loop spans 11 amino acids. V lost 7 bases to trimming and J lost 11 bases; unmatched junction nucleotides: 5. CDR3 DNA sequence: TGTGCCAGCACCAAACAGGGGCCCATATATTTT. It codes for CASTKQGPIYF. Looking up the rest from reference TRBV7-2 and TRBJ1-3 gives the full variable domain: GAGVSQSPSNKVTEKGKDVELRCDPISGHTALYWYRQSLGQGLEFLIYFQGNSAPDKSGLPSDRFSAERTGGSVSTLTIQRTQQEDSAVYLCASTKQGPIYFGEGSWLTVV.

This clone was detected once. The genes are TRBV6-1 and TRBJ1-1; perhaps TRBD1 as D (6 bases). This CDR3 region has 13 residues. Germline V gene data show CDR1 as MNHNS and CDR2 as SASEGT. The germline V and J ends were trimmed by 4 bases and 5 bases, with 11 bases remaining between them. The CDR3 loop reads CASSGRTGTEAFF. The CDR3, as DNA: TGTGCCAGCAGTGGACGTACAGGGACTGAAGCTTTCTTT.

This sequence joins TRBV29-1 and TRBJ1-2, with D perhaps TRBD1 (5 bases). Trimming left V 3 bases short and J 4 bases short, with 9 bases between. Germline V gene data show CDR1 as SQVTM and CDR2 as ANQGSEA. The CDR3 runs to 12 residues. The CDR3 DNA is TGCAGCGTTGAGGGGGGGATCTATGGCTACACCTTC. It codes for CSVEGGIYGYTF.